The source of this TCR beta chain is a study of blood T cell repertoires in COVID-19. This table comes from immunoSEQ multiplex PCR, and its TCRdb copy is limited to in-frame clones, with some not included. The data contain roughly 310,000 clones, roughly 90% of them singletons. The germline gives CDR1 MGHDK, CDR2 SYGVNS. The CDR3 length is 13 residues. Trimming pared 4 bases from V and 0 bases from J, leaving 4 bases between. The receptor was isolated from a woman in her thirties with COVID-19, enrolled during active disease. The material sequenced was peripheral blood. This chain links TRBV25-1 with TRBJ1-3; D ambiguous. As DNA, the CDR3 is TGTGCCAGCAGTGCTCTCTCTGGAAACACCATATATTTT. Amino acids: CASSALSGNTIYF.